The sequence of this TCR beta chain was determined in a study of response to subunit inactivated influenza vaccine (dated by TCRdb to the late 2010s). At the level of the whole study: Deep quantitative profiling of the T cell receptor repertoire was used in the study to follow responses to a trivalent subunit inactivated influenza vaccine.

The germline V gene encodes CDR1 LNHNV and CDR2 YYDKDF (reference sequence). V is cut by 0 bases and J by 8 bases, and the space between the germline ends is 16 bases. There are 15 amino acids in the CDR3, from cysteine to phenylalanine inclusive. The read is trimmed to its CDR3 DNA, 45 bases read in frame from base 1. The method behind the library was RT-PCR. This sample was sequenced with an Illumina HiSeq 2500. Through fastp at Q25 and MiXCR, TCRdb rebuilt clones from the public reads, retaining in-frame beta chains. Every distinct CDR3 protein forms one entry, paired with its most common genes and DNA. Within this sample are more than 450,000 distinct CDR3 sequences, with roughly 10% of them counted one time only. 10% to 13% of the sample is in the top ten clones. The research as a whole found: It was suggested by the authors that each seasonal influenza vaccination may recruit only a limited number of new T cells.

This clonotype came up many times. Which antigen it targets is not known. No base quality values were provided; no much bigger clone lies one nucleotide off. The receptor comes from a man aged 50-59 years who received an inactivated influenza vaccine. Donor details come from another sample of the same person, matched by shared clones. Sequencing was performed on PBMCs from blood, taken on the day of vaccination. The chain couples TRBV15 to TRBJ1-2; no confident D gene assignment can be made. At the DNA level, the sequence is TGTGCCACCAGCAGAGATCGCGGGGATTTACTCGGCTACACCTTC. Translated, it gives CATSRDRGDLLGYTF.